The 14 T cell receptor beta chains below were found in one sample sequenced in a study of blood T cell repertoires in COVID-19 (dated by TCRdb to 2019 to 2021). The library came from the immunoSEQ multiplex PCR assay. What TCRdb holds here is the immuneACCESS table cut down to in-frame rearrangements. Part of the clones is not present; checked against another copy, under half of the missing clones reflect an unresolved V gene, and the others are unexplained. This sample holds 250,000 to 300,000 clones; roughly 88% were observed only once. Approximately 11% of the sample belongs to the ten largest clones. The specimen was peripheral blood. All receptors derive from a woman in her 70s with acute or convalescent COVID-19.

CDR3 nucleotides: TGTGCCAGTAGTTCCGTAGCGGGGGGCCCTCCCCTGCAGTACTTC. It translates to CASSSVAGGPPLQYF. The chain uses TRBV19 and TRBJ2-7; 10 nucleotides line up with TRBD2. The CDR3 is made up of 15 amino acids. The junction had 13 bases not matched to a gene; V was cut back by 5 bases and J by 9 bases. The germline V gene has CDR1 LNHDA and CDR2 SQIVND (reference sequence).

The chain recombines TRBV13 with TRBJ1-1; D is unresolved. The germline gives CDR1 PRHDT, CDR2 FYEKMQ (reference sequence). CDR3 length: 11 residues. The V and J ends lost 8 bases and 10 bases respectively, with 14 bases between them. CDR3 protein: CASLPDRGAFF. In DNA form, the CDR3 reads TGTGCCAGCCTGCCCGATCGGGGAGCTTTCTTT.

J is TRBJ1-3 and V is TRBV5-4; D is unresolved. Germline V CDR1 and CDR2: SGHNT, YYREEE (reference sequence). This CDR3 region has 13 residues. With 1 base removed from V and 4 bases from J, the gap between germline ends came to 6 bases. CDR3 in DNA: TGTGCCAGCAGCTTGCGGGGAGGAAACACCATATATTTT. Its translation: CASSLRGGNTIYF.

The CDR3 DNA reads TGTGCCTTCTTCACTGAAGCTTTCTTT. Translated: CAFFTEAFF. The V gene is TRBV19, the J gene TRBJ1-1; D gene ambiguous. V was cut by 11 bases and J by 4 bases, with 5 bases left in between. This CDR3 is 9 amino acids long. The germline gives CDR1 LNHDA, CDR2 SQIVND (reference sequence).

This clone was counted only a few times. CDR3 in amino acids: CASSQGRGRGYGYTF. CDR3 nucleotide sequence: TGTGCCAGCAGCCAAGGGAGGGGAAGAGGCTATGGCTACACCTTC. The chain recombines TRBV3-1 (or the pseudogene TRBV3-2) with TRBJ1-2; a weak D match, TRBD1 (5 bases). The length of the CDR3 is 15 residues. Germline assignment: CDR1 LGHDT and CDR2 YNNKEL (reference sequence). Trimming took off 1 base at V and 4 bases at J, with 13 bases between the two ends.

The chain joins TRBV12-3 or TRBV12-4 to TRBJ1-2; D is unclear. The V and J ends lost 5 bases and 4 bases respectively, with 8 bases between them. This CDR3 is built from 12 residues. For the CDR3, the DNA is TGTGCCAGCAGTCCCCTCGGCTATGGCTACACCTTC. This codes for CASSPLGYGYTF.

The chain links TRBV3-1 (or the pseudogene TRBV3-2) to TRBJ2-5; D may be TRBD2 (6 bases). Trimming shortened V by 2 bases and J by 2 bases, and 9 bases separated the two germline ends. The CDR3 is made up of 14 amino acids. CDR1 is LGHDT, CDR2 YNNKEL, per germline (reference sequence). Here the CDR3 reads CASSQMAGQETQYF. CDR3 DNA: TGTGCCAGCAGCCAAATGGCGGGACAAGAGACCCAGTACTTC.

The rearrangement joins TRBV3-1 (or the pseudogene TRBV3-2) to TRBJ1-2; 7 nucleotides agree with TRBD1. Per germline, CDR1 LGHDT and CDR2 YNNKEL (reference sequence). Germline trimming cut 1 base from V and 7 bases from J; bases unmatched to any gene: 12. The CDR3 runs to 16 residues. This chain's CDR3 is CASSQGGQHQVSGYTF. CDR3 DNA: TGTGCCAGCAGCCAAGGGGGACAGCATCAAGTATCTGGCTACACCTTC.

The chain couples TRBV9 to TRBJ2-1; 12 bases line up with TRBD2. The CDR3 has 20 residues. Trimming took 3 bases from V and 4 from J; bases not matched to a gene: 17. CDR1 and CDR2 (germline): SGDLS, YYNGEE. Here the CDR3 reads CASSAPSGGALVRQYNEQFF. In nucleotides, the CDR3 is TGTGCCAGCAGCGCCCCTAGCGGGGGGGCCTTGGTCCGACAGTACAATGAGCAGTTCTTC.

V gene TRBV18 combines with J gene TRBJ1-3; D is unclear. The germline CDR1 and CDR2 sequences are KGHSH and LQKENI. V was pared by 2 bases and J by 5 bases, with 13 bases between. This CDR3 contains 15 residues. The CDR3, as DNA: TGTGCCAGCTCACCAACGGAGAAGGCTAGAAACACCATATATTTT. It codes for CASSPTEKARNTIYF.

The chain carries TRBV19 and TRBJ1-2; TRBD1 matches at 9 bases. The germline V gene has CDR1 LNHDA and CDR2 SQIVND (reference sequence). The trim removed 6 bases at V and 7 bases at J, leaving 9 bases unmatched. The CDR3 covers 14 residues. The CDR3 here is CASRAEGDRAGYTF. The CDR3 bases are TGTGCCAGTAGGGCCGAAGGGGACAGGGCTGGCTACACCTTC.

The CDR3 here is CASSVTAGGTDTQYF. Written as DNA, the CDR3 is TGTGCCAGCAGCGTGACAGCGGGAGGCACAGATACGCAGTATTTT. This chain connects TRBV9 to TRBJ2-3; TRBD2 matches at 8 bases. CDR3 length: 15 residues. The V gene's germline CDR1 is SGDLS and CDR2 YYNGEE. V was clipped by 2 bases and J by 1 base; unmatched bases: 3.

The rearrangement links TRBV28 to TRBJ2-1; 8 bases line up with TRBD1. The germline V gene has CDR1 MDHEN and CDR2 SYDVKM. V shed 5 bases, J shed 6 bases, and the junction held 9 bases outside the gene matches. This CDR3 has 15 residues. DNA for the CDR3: TGTGCCAGCAGTGGGGCCGGGACAGGTAGCAATGAGCAGTTCTTC. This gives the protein CASSGAGTGSNEQFF.

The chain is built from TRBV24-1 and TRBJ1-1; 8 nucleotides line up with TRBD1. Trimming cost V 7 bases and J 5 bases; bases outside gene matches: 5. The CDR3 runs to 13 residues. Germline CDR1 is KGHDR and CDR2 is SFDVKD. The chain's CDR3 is CATRQGEMTEAFF. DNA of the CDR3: TGTGCCACCAGACAGGGGGAAATGACTGAAGCTTTCTTT.